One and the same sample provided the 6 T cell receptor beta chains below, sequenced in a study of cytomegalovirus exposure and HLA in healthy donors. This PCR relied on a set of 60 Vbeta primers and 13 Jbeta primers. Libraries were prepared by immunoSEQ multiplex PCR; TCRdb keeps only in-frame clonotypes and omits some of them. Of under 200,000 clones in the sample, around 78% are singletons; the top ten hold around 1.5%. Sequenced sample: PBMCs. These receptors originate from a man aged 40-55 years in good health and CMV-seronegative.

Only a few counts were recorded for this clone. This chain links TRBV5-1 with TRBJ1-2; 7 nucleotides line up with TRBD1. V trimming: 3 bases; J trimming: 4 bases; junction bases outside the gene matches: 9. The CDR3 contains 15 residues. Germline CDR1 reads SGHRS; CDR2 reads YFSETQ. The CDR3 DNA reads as TGCGCCAGCAGCTCAGGGGGGTTAGGCCCCTATGGCTACACCTTC. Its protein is CASSSGGLGPYGYTF.

CDR3 amino acids: CASSSPDRGGGIYGYTF. CDR3 DNA sequence: TGTGCCAGCAGCTCCCCGGACAGGGGAGGGGGGATATATGGCTACACCTTC. The chain combines TRBV5-4 with TRBJ1-2, with 9 positions matching TRBD1. The junction had 14 bases not matched to a gene; V was cut back by 3 bases and J by 5 bases. Germline CDR1 SGHNT, CDR2 YYREEE (reference sequence). The CDR3 extends over 17 amino acids.

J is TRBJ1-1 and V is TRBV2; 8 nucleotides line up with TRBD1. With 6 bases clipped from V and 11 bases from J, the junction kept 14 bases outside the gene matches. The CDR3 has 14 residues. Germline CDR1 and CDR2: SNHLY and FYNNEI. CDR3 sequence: CASRVGQDRATAFF. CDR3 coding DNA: TGTGCCAGCAGGGTGGGTCAGGACAGGGCTACGGCTTTCTTT.

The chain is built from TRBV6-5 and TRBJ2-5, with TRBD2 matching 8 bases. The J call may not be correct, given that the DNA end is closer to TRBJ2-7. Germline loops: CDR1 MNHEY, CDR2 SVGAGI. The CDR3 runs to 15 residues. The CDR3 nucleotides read TGTGCCAGCAGTTCCTTCCACGGGAGGGCCGGCGAGCAGTACTTC. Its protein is CASSSFHGRAGEQYF.

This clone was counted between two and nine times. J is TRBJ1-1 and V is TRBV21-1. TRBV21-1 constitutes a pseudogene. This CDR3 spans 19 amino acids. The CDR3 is CASSKNPPGGAGRNTEAFF. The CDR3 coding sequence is TGTGCCAGCAGCAAAAACCCCCCTGGCGGGGCTGGTAGGAACACTGAAGCTTTCTTT.

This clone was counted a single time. The CDR3 nucleotides read TGTGCCAGCAGCCCTGGACAGGGGCGCCGGCAGTACGTC. It is translated as CASSPGQGRRQYV. This sequence joins TRBV5-5 and TRBJ2-7, with 9 bases lining up with TRBD1. The CDR3 is 13 residues long. The trim removed 4 bases at V and 9 bases at J, leaving 8 bases unmatched. Per germline, CDR1 SGHKS and CDR2 YYEKEE (reference sequence).